This is a list of T cell receptor beta chains from one sample in a study of T cell responses to AZD1222 COVID-19 vaccine. TCRdb's copy holds only in-frame clones and misses some; the assay was immunoSEQ multiplex PCR. The table has more than 120,000 clones, roughly nine tenths seen once. The sequences come from peripheral blood, collected 28 days after the second AZD1222 dose. The receptors come from an adult who received the AZD1222 COVID-19 vaccine. Both conserved end residues are part of each CDR3. The D gene is left open where the match is weak. Part of the rows lack a size; the others show once, few, many or a class for expanded clones.

V	J	D	size	CDR3	DNA
TRBV11-2	TRBJ2-5	TRBD2	-	CASSLGTSGRGETQYF	TGTGCCAGCAGCTTAGGGACTAGCGGGAGAGGGGAGACCCAGTACTTC
TRBV4-2	TRBJ2-2	-	many	CASSQERNAGELFF	TGTGCCAGCAGCCAAGAACGAAACGCCGGGGAGCTGTTTTTT
TRBV30	TRBJ1-5	TRBD1	-	CAWTGQADQPQHF	TGTGCCTGGACAGGACAGGCTGATCAGCCCCAGCATTTT
TRBV7-2	TRBJ2-2	TRBD1	-	CASSSKVGQGTGELFF	TGTGCCAGCAGCTCGAAGGTCGGACAGGGCACCGGGGAGCTGTTTTTT
TRBV10-3	TRBJ2-5	TRBD2	few	CAISIGLAGEGTQYF	TGTGCCATCAGTATAGGACTAGCGGGGGAAGGAACCCAGTACTTC
TRBV19	TRBJ1-5	-	-	CASTNRGGNQPQHF	TGTGCCAGCACGAACCGGGGAGGTAATCAGCCCCAGCATTTT
TRBV7-2	TRBJ1-3	-	-	CASSATMSGNTIYF	TGTGCCAGCAGCGCAACAATGTCTGGAAACACCATATATTTT
TRBV28	TRBJ2-3	TRBD1	-	CASTIDRGRTDTQYF	TGTGCCAGCACTATTGACAGGGGGAGGACAGATACGCAGTATTTT
TRBV9	TRBJ1-1	-	-	CASSVAGGPNTEAFF	TGTGCCAGCAGCGTAGCGGGAGGCCCGAACACTGAAGCTTTCTTT
TRBV5-4	TRBJ1-2	-	-	CASSVPQGGGYGYTF	TGTGCCAGCAGCGTACCACAGGGTGGAGGCTATGGCTACACCTTC
TRBV10-3	TRBJ1-5	-	few	CAISESSQFGPPQHF	TGTGCCATCAGTGAGTCGTCCCAGTTTGGGCCGCCCCAGCATTTT
TRBV10-3	TRBJ1-5	-	many	CATVMADNQPQHF	TGTGCCACCGTGATGGCCGACAATCAGCCCCAGCATTTT
TRBV14	TRBJ2-7	-	-	CASSPAYEQYF	TGTGCCAGCAGCCCGGCCTACGAGCAGTACTTC
TRBV5-4	TRBJ2-2	TRBD1	-	CASSPPGQVNTGELFF	TGTGCCAGCAGCCCACCGGGACAGGTGAACACCGGGGAGCTGTTTTTT
TRBV18	TRBJ1-1	-	once	CASSPGGMNTEAFF	TGTGCCAGCTCACCTGGGGGGATGAACACTGAAGCTTTCTTT
TRBV6-5	TRBJ1-4	-	-	CASRLTVQNEKLFF	TGTGCCAGCAGACTGACCGTCCAGAATGAAAAACTGTTTTTT
TRBV19	TRBJ1-5	-	-	CASKVRDSNQPQHF	TGTGCCAGTAAGGTGAGAGATAGCAATCAGCCCCAGCATTTT
TRBV5-6	TRBJ1-6	-	once	CASSLIGGRDSPLHF	TGTGCCAGCAGCTTAATTGGGGGTAGGGATTCACCCCTCCACTTT
TRBV3-1/TRBV3-2	TRBJ2-7	-	-	CASSQDGGDEQYF	TGTGCCAGCAGCCAAGACGGGGGCGACGAGCAGTACTTC
TRBV19	TRBJ1-5	-	-	CASSPFSGTRIGQRNQPQHF	TGTGCCAGTAGTCCCTTCTCCGGGACCCGAATAGGGCAGCGCAATCAGCCCCAGCATTTT
TRBV2	TRBJ2-7	TRBD1	-	CASREGQVYEQYF	TGTGCCAGCAGGGAGGGACAGGTCTACGAGCAGTACTTC
TRBV15	TRBJ1-1	-	-	CATSRDPGVGVEAFF	TGTGCCACCAGCAGAGATCCAGGGGTTGGTGTTGAAGCTTTCTTT
TRBV5-8	TRBJ1-2	-	-	CASSFDLGGYTF	TGTGCCAGCAGTTTTGACCTGGGAGGCTACACCTTC
TRBV27	TRBJ1-1	TRBD1	-	CASSLTGTGNTEAFF	TGTGCCAGCAGTCTTACCGGGACAGGGAACACTGAAGCTTTCTTT